The following is a T cell receptor beta chain sequence with its context. Antigen: not known. Germline V gives CDR1 GTSNPN, CDR2 SVGIG (reference sequence). With V trimmed by 2 bases and J by 3 bases, 4 bases remained unmatched. This CDR3 is 13 amino acids long. This specimen comes from a study of cytomegalovirus exposure and HLA in healthy donors. Findings of the study overall: For cytomegalovirus status, the classifier reportedly gave diagnoses with high specificity and sensitivity.

Some clones are missing from TCRdb's copy, which holds only in-frame ones; the method was immunoSEQ multiplex PCR. The sample has 70,000 or so clones, 85% to 95% seen once. J is TRBJ2-7 and V is TRBV30; TRBD1 agrees at 7 bases. This TCR came from a man aged 18 to 35 in good health and CMV-seropositive. Sequenced input: PBMCs. The CDR3 nucleotides are TGTGCCTGGAGTAAGGGACAGATCTACGAGCAGTACTTC. Translation: CAWSKGQIYEQYF.